Listed below are T cell receptor beta chains from one sample, sequenced in a study of breast tumors, draining lymph nodes, adjacent tissues. TCRdb used MiXCR to reprocess the multiplex PCR reads, holding one entry per CDR3 protein. The repertoire holds approximately 7,100 distinct CDR3 sequences, with about four fifths as singletons. Material for sequencing was tumor-adjacent breast tissue. The receptors were sampled from a female donor with breast cancer. Some clones in this sample may be carry-over from other donors' samples. The CDR3 runs from the conserved cysteine through the conserved F or W. D genes are given only for firm matches. Only some rows state a clone size, as once, few, many or a class for expanded clones.

TRBJ2-1 NA TRBV20-1 NA TGCAGTGCTCGACGGAGCTCCTACAATGAGCAGTTCTTC CSARRSSYNEQFF
TRBJ2-5 TRBD1 TRBV7-8 NA TGTGCCAGCAACATTCGGGACAGCCAAGAGACCCAGTACTTC CASNIRDSQETQYF
TRBJ2-7 NA TRBV28 many TGTGCCAGCAGTTTTGTGGCTCGCTACGAGCAGTACTTC CASSFVARYEQYF
TRBJ2-7 TRBD1 TRBV24-1 NA TGTGCCACCAGTGAGCCGGGACAGGGTACCGAGCAGTACTTC CATSEPGQGTEQYF
TRBJ2-7 NA TRBV20-1 NA TGCAGTGCCTCCTCCCTCCTGGGGTACGAGCAGTACTTC CSASSLLGYEQYF
TRBJ1-6 NA TRBV7-9 NA TGTGCCAGCAGCTTAAGGGACGGGAAAAATTCACCCCTCCACTTT CASSLRDGKNSPLHF
TRBJ2-5 NA TRBV29-1 NA TGCAGCGCAGGGGCGCGAGAGACCCAGTACTTC CSAGARETQYF
TRBJ2-2 TRBD2 TRBV7-9 NA TGTGCCAGCAGCTTAGCTAGCGGGGGGGCCTCGAACACCGGGGAGCTGTTTTTT CASSLASGGASNTGELFF
TRBJ1-2 TRBD1 TRBV20-1 NA TGCAGTGCTAGAGACCCGGGACAGGGGAGGGGGTATGGCTACACCTTC CSARDPGQGRGYGYTF
TRBJ1-2 TRBD1 TRBV6-5 NA TGTGCCAGCAGACTCGGACAGGGGGCTAGCTACACCTTC CASRLGQGASYTF
TRBJ2-1 NA TRBV9 once TGTGCCAGCAGCTTGGGACGAAACAATGAGCAGTTCTTC CASSLGRNNEQFF
TRBJ2-7 TRBD1 TRBV20-1 NA TGCAGTGCTAGAGATGACAGGGGCACTTCCGAGCAGTACTTC CSARDDRGTSEQYF
TRBJ2-7 NA TRBV20-1 NA TGCAGTGTTAAAGGAGGGGGCGAGCAGTACTTC CSVKGGGEQYF
TRBJ2-3 NA TRBV20-1 NA TGCAGTGCTAGAGATTCCGCCCGCGCGGATACGCAGTATTTT CSARDSARADTQYF
TRBJ1-4 NA TRBV5-1 NA TGCGCCAGCAGCTTGTATGGGGTCACTAATGAAAAACTGTTTTTT CASSLYGVTNEKLFF
TRBJ2-3 TRBD2 TRBV6-1 medium-sized TGTGCCAGCGCCCCGTTAGCGGGGAACACAGATACGCAGTATTTT CASAPLAGNTDTQYF
TRBJ1-5 NA TRBV6-1 many TGTGCCAGCAGTCGGGAGGGCCGACGGAACAATCAGCCCCAGCATTTT CASSREGRRNNQPQHF
TRBJ1-2 TRBD1 TRBV12-3/TRBV12-4 NA TGTGCCAGCAGTTTGCCCGACAGGGGCTATGGCTACACCTTC CASSLPDRGYGYTF
TRBJ2-1 TRBD1 TRBV2 NA TGTGCCAGCAGTCAAACCTCCCCAGGGGGCTGGATCTACAATGAGCAGTTCTTC CASSQTSPGGWIYNEQFF
TRBJ2-1 NA TRBV9 medium-sized TGTGCCAGCAGCGTCGGGTGGGGCTCCTACAATGAGCAGTTCTTC CASSVGWGSYNEQFF
TRBJ1-2 TRBD1 TRBV25-1 NA TGTGCCAGCAGTGACCCCGGGACAGGACACTATGGCTACACCTTC CASSDPGTGHYGYTF
TRBJ2-6 NA TRBV29-1 once TGCAGCGCCCGAGGGGGGGCCAACGTCCTGACTTTC CSARGGANVLTF
TRBJ2-1 TRBD2 TRBV24-1 NA TGTGCCACCAGTGACCCCGGACTAGCGGGAGGGAATGAGCAGTTCTTC CATSDPGLAGGNEQFF
TRBJ1-5 NA TRBV6-5 NA TGTGCCAGCCCCGATGTGAGGGATCAGCCCCAGCATTTT CASPDVRDQPQHF
TRBJ2-7 TRBD1 TRBV5-6 NA TGTGCCAGCAGCTTGTTGACAGGGAGCGAGCGATACTTC CASSLLTGSERYF
TRBJ1-6 TRBD1 TRBV19 NA TGTGCCAGTAGGCGGGACAGGGTAGGGAATTCACCCCTCCACTTT CASRRDRVGNSPLHF
TRBJ2-1 TRBD1 TRBV20-1 NA TGCAGTGCCCAGACAGGGGGCTTATGGAATGAGCAGTTCTTC CSAQTGGLWNEQFF
TRBJ2-1 TRBD2 TRBV20-1 NA TGCAGTGCTAGAGATTTTCTTGAACGGCGGGAGGGCAGCGATGAGCAGTTCTTC CSARDFLERREGSDEQFF
TRBJ2-7 TRBD2 TRBV20-1 NA TGCAGTGCTAGAGCGACTAGCGCGAGCTCCTACGAGCAGTACTTC CSARATSASSYEQYF
TRBJ2-7 TRBD1 TRBV2 medium-sized TGTGCCAGCAGTGAAAGACAGGGACCGTACTTC CASSERQGPYF
TRBJ1-4 NA TRBV3-1 NA TGTGCCAGCAGCCAAGGTGTGGATGAAAAACTGTTTTTT CASSQGVDEKLFF
TRBJ2-1 TRBD2 TRBV20-1 NA TGCAGTGCTGAAGCTAGTAGAATAGCGGGAAAGTACAATGAGCAGTTCTTC CSAEASRIAGKYNEQFF
TRBJ2-2 TRBD2 TRBV7-8 NA TGTGCCAGCGGGATAGCGGGAGCACCCGGGGAGCTGTTTTTT CASGIAGAPGELFF
TRBJ1-6 NA TRBV5-1 NA TGCGCCAGCAGCTCGGGATCCTATAATTCACCCCTCCACTTT CASSSGSYNSPLHF
TRBJ2-1 TRBD1 TRBV7-9 NA TGTGCCAGCAGGCCGGGACAGGGGGCTAATGAGCAGTTCTTC CASRPGQGANEQFF
TRBJ1-4 TRBD1 TRBV2 medium-sized TGTGCCAGCAGGCACAGGGGGCAGGGTTCTAATGAAAAACTGTTTTTT CASRHRGQGSNEKLFF
TRBJ2-3 TRBD2 TRBV7-6 NA TGTGCCAGCAGCTTTAGCGGGGCCAACACAGATACGCAGTATTTT CASSFSGANTDTQYF
TRBJ2-5 TRBD1 TRBV15 NA TGTGCCACCAGCAGACAGACAGGGGGCGGGGAGACCCAGTACTTC CATSRQTGGGETQYF
TRBJ2-3 NA TRBV6-6 NA TGTGCCAGCAGTTACCACACCACGGGACTCCATTACACAGATACGCAGTATTTT CASSYHTTGLHYTDTQYF
TRBJ2-7 NA TRBV7-6 NA TGTGCCAGCAGCTTAGCCCGTGGCGAGCAGTACTTC CASSLARGEQYF
TRBJ2-1 NA TRBV5-1 NA TGCGCCAGCAGCCCCCCTGGGACGGGGTGGAATGAGCAGTTCTTC CASSPPGTGWNEQFF
TRBJ2-5 NA TRBV24-1 NA TGTGCCACCTCCTTATCCCTCTCGGAGACCCAGTACTTC CATSLSLSETQYF
TRBJ1-2 NA TRBV20-1 NA TGCAGTGCGACAGGACAGAACTATGGCTACACCTTC CSATGQNYGYTF
TRBJ2-7 NA TRBV6-6 once TGTGCCAGCAGGACTGAATCCCTCTCCTACGAGCAGTACTTC CASRTESLSYEQYF
TRBJ2-5 TRBD1 TRBV19 NA TGTGCCAGTAGTATCGACGGGACAGGGGAAGAGACCCAGTACTTC CASSIDGTGEETQYF
TRBJ2-2 TRBD2 TRBV20-1 NA TGCAGTGCTAGAGATCTCCTGGGACTAGCGGACACCGGGGAGCTGTTTTTT CSARDLLGLADTGELFF
TRBJ2-3 TRBD2 TRBV7-2 once TGTGCCAGCAGCTCCTCCGGGACTAGTTACACAGATACGCAGTATTTT CASSSSGTSYTDTQYF
TRBJ2-3 TRBD1 TRBV25-1 NA TGTGCCAGCAGTGCCGTTGGGGACAGGGCTAGCACAGATACGCAGTATTTT CASSAVGDRASTDTQYF
TRBJ2-6 TRBD2 TRBV11-3 medium-sized TGTGCCAGCAGCCCGAGGGAGGGGTCTGGGGCCAACGTCCTGACTTTC CASSPREGSGANVLTF
TRBJ1-3 NA TRBV10-3 NA TGTGCCATCAGTGAGTCGAGAGGAGGTTACGGAAACACCATATATTTT CAISESRGGYGNTIYF
TRBJ2-3 NA TRBV24-1 NA TGTGCCACCAGCGGACTCGTCACAGATACGCAGTATTTT CATSGLVTDTQYF
TRBJ1-2 NA TRBV25-1 NA TGTGCCAGCAGCCCGCCCGTCGGGGGGGCGAACTATGGCTACACCTTC CASSPPVGGANYGYTF
TRBJ2-5 TRBD1 TRBV20-1 NA TGCAGTGCTACCAGAGGGACAGGGGGTGAACAAGAGACCCAGTACTTC CSATRGTGGEQETQYF
TRBJ2-5 NA TRBV7-2 NA TGTGCCAGCAGCAGGTCGTGGGAGGTGGGGGAGACCCAGTACTTC CASSRSWEVGETQYF
TRBJ2-5 NA TRBV20-1 NA TGCAGTGCTAGAAGTGGGACATTAAAAGAGACCCAGTACTTC CSARSGTLKETQYF
TRBJ2-1 NA TRBV19 NA TGTGCCAGTAGTATCGGGCTAGTACTCGGGGAGCAGTTCTTC CASSIGLVLGEQFF
TRBJ2-7 TRBD2 TRBV20-1 NA TGCAGTGCTAGGGGGACTAGCGGGATTTACGAGCAGTACTTC CSARGTSGIYEQYF